These T cell receptor beta chains were read from a single sample in a study of T cells in Graves' hyperthyroidism and ophthalmopathy. TCRdb independently ran MiXCR on the multiplex PCR reads; one entry per CDR3 protein. The sample has more than 500,000 distinct CDR3 sequences, 35% to 50% seen once; the top ten hold about two fifths. Input material: peripheral blood or thyroid tissue (not recorded which). These receptors were obtained from an adult woman with Graves' disease, either hyperthyroidism or ophthalmopathy (not recorded which). CDR3s include the opening cysteine and the closing phenylalanine or tryptophan. Fields, in order: clone size, V gene, J gene, D gene, CDR3 protein, CDR3 DNA. A D gene is named only where the DNA matches it firmly. Expanded clones get a size class; other rows say once, few or many, or leave the size out.

-	TRBV7-2	TRBJ1-2	-	CASSLSGQRGYTF	TGTGCCAGCAGCCTATCAGGACAGCGAGGCTACACCTTC
-	TRBV10-3	TRBJ1-1	-	CAISGGETEAFF	TGTGCCATCAGTGGTGGGGAGACGGAAGCTTTCTTT
-	TRBV7-6	TRBJ2-3	TRBD2	CASSLGGRAWGTQYF	TGTGCCAGCAGCTTAGGGGGGAGGGCCTGGGGTACGCAGTATTTT
-	TRBV29-1	TRBJ2-1	-	CSVPGGPSEQFF	TGCAGCGTGCCCGGAGGGCCAAGTGAGCAGTTCTTC
many	TRBV29-1	TRBJ1-2	-	CSVEIDTNLGYTF	TGCAGCGTTGAAATCGACACAAATCTAGGCTACACCTTC
-	TRBV5-5	TRBJ2-7	-	CASGLYGEDEQYF	TGTGCCAGCGGCTTGTATGGCGAGGACGAGCAGTACTTC
-	TRBV7-6	TRBJ2-7	-	CASSPEGPSYEQYF	TGTGCCAGCAGCCCGGAAGGGCCGTCCTACGAGCAGTACTTC
-	TRBV14	TRBJ2-2	-	CASSQAGTESDTGELFF	TGTGCCAGCAGCCAAGCCGGGACGGAATCGGACACCGGGGAGCTGTTTTTT
many	TRBV2	TRBJ1-5	-	CAVGREGNQPQHF	TGTGCCGTGGGGAGGGAAGGAAATCAGCCCCAGCATTTT
many	TRBV3-1	TRBJ1-6	-	CASSHGGNSPLHF	TGTGCCAGCAGCCACGGAGGAAATTCACCCCTCCACTTT
many	TRBV20-1	TRBJ1-1	-	CSAREDPNTEAFF	TGCAGTGCTAGAGAGGACCCGAACACTGAAGCTTTCTTT
-	TRBV6-1	TRBJ2-7	-	CASSRHGVGSYEQYF	TGTGCCAGCAGCCGCCACGGCGTGGGATCCTACGAGCAGTACTTC
many	TRBV15	TRBJ2-5	TRBD2	CATSRLAGASVETQYF	TGTGCCACCAGCAGATTAGCGGGAGCGAGTGTCGAGACCCAGTACTTC
-	TRBV29-1	TRBJ1-2	TRBD1	CSVEDPHRGLDGYTF	TGCAGCGTTGAAGATCCGCATAGGGGGCTGGATGGCTACACCTTC
many	TRBV3-1	TRBJ1-1	-	CASSQVIGAPEAFF	TGTGCCAGCAGCCAAGTTATCGGGGCCCCTGAAGCTTTCTTT
-	TRBV20-1	TRBJ2-7	TRBD2	CSQTSGSYLGEQYF	TGCAGCCAGACTAGCGGGAGCTACCTGGGTGAGCAGTACTTC
many	TRBV2	TRBJ1-1	-	CASSEGGVMNTEAFF	TGTGCCAGCAGTGAGGGAGGCGTCATGAACACTGAAGCTTTCTTT
-	TRBV7-8	TRBJ2-7	-	CASTPTGTGTYEQYF	TGTGCCAGCACCCCAACAGGAACGGGGACCTACGAGCAGTACTTC
many	TRBV11-2	TRBJ1-2	TRBD1	CASSLDRGVYGYTF	TGTGCCAGCAGCTTGGACAGGGGAGTCTATGGCTACACCTTC
many	TRBV19	TRBJ2-7	TRBD1	CASSRNRGIPSYEQYF	TGTGCCAGTAGTAGGAACAGGGGGATCCCCTCCTACGAGCAGTACTTC
many	TRBV27	TRBJ1-2	-	CASSLFGRGAIYTF	TGTGCCAGCAGTTTATTCGGCAGGGGAGCGATCTACACCTTC
-	TRBV4-3	TRBJ1-6	-	CASSQDWGRERSNSPLHF	TGCGCCAGCAGCCAAGATTGGGGCAGGGAGAGATCCAATTCACCCCTCCACTTT
many	TRBV5-1	TRBJ1-1	-	CASSARGRFTEAFF	TGCGCCAGCAGCGCACGGGGGCGATTCACTGAAGCTTTCTTT
once	TRBV29-1	TRBJ1-4	TRBD1	CSVDSIGQGDNEKLFF	TGCAGCGTTGATTCGATAGGACAGGGGGATAATGAAAAACTGTTTTTT
-	TRBV10-3	TRBJ1-3	TRBD1	CAIRTGTGGWNTIYF	TGTGCCATCAGAACCGGGACAGGGGGATGGAACACCATATATTTT
few	TRBV4-3	TRBJ1-5	TRBD1	CASSQRTGVNQPQHF	TGCGCCAGCAGCCAGAGGACAGGGGTCAATCAGCCCCAGCATTTT
-	TRBV7-2	TRBJ1-6	-	CASSSGPGSPLHF	TGTGCCAGCAGCTCCGGACCCGGTTCACCCCTCCACTTT
-	TRBV10-3	TRBJ2-7	TRBD1	CATRAGTGSYEQYF	TGTGCCACCAGGGCCGGGACAGGGTCCTACGAGCAGTACTTC
few	TRBV2	TRBJ2-5	-	CASLTSSPVETQYF	TGTGCCAGCTTGACCTCTAGCCCCGTAGAGACCCAGTACTTC
-	TRBV2	TRBJ1-2	-	CASLGPQDYGYAF	TGTGCCAGCCTAGGACCTCAGGACTATGGCTACGCCTTC
many	TRBV9	TRBJ1-5	-	CASSVGGPNQPQHF	TGTGCCAGCAGCGTAGGCGGACCCAATCAGCCCCAGCATTTT
many	TRBV4-3	TRBJ2-7	-	CASSQGVAPTEQYF	TGCGCCAGCAGCCAAGGCGTGGCCCCAACCGAGCAGTACTTC
-	TRBV7-9	TRBJ1-2	-	CASSLPAANHGYTF	TGTGCCAGCAGCTTACCGGCCGCAAACCATGGCTACACCTTC
many	TRBV10-3	TRBJ2-5	TRBD2	CAISGGVQETQYF	TGTGCCATCAGCGGGGGGGTTCAAGAGACCCAGTACTTC